Listed below are T cell receptor beta chains from one sample, sequenced in a study of T cells of healthy individuals. TCRdb reprocessed the 5' RACE reads with MiXCR, giving one entry per CDR3 protein. The table shows around 40,000 distinct CDR3 sequences, with about 4.2% occurring only once. All receptors derive from a human donor in good health. The conserved cysteine and the conserved F or W are not part of the CDR3 here. The order of the fields is V gene, CDR3 protein.

TRBV6-2/TRBV6-3	ASRRDFETQY
TRBV6-1	ASSEVGTPQETQY
TRBV5-1	ASSLSGGRVTEAF
TRBV25-1	ASTLLYAAGEGNEQF
TRBV20-1	SASRTGGSERGYT
TRBV20-1	SAREVLRQGGYGYT
TRBV5-4	ASYQGGAHSDTQY
TRBV20-1	SASFPLH
TRBV15	ATSIRTGTDTQY
TRBV20-1	SARATGGGGEQY
TRBV10-1	ASSESSETGGTWNTGELF
TRBV7-2	ASSLTGDAYEQY
TRBV28	ASSWQRGSTIY
TRBV29-1	SVAQTGDTEAF
TRBV29-1	SVGSGSSYEQY
TRBV25-1	ASSEVDWDSNHGYT
TRBV10-2	ASSESGGTVNSPLH
TRBV6-2/TRBV6-3	ASRKDGAGTDTQY
TRBV24-1	ATSDQRKTSSYNEQF
TRBV20-1	SAHPSGRARDEQF
TRBV11-3	ASSLAGGDTQY
TRBV5-1	ASSPGTGARNSPLH
TRBV11-2	ASSPTTGPLREQY
TRBV7-2	ASSGYTDTQY
TRBV12-5	ASGFTGTGIHEQY
TRBV4-3	ASSRRSGFYGYT
TRBV2	ASSQGGDGYT
TRBV29-1	SIGLAGVGEQF
TRBV6-2/TRBV6-3	ASSYSGTIPRETQY
TRBV5-5	ASSLMRADTQY
TRBV14	ASSQDIPGWYAEAF